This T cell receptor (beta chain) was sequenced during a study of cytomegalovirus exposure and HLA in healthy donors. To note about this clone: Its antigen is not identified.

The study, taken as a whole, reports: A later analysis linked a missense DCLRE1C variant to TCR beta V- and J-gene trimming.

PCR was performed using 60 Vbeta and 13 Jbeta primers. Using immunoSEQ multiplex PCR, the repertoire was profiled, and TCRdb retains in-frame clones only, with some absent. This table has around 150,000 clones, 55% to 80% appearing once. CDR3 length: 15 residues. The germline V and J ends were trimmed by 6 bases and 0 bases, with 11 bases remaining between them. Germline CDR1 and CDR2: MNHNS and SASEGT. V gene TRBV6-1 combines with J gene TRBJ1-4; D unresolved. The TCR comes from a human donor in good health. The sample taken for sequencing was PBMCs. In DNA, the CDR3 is TGTGCCAGCAGGCGCCAGAGGGCAACTAATGAAAAACTGTTTTTT. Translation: CASRRQRATNEKLFF.